Presented here are 18 T cell receptor beta chains from one specimen sequenced in a study of T cell changes during pregnancy in multiple sclerosis. Measured with immunoSEQ multiplex PCR; TCRdb has only the in-frame clones, and not every one. The data contain around 120,000 clones, more than 85% of them singletons. Sequenced here: peripheral blood, sampled after pregnancy. These receptors all come from a female donor with multiple sclerosis, enrolled in a pregnancy study.

The chain couples TRBV9 to TRBJ2-5; 10 positions match TRBD2. This CDR3 spans 15 amino acids. V gave up 4 bases and J gave up 5 bases; unmatched junction bases: 8. Germline V CDR1 and CDR2: SGDLS, YYNGEE. CDR3 sequence (DNA): TGTGCCAGCAGCTTAACTAGCGGGGTTTACGAGACCCAGTACTTC. The encoded protein is CASSLTSGVYETQYF.

The chain carries TRBV5-3 and TRBJ1-3; D unresolved. TRBV5-3 qualifies as an ORF whose function is uncertain. The V end was cut by 4 bases, the J end by 0 bases, with 11 bases between. The CDR3 length is 15 residues. Written as DNA, the CDR3 is TGTGCCAGAAGCCCCGTCCTAAGCTCTGGAAACACCATATATTTT. Its translation: CARSPVLSSGNTIYF.

The CDR3 region is CASMLPVGTNEKLFF. DNA for the CDR3: TGTGCCAGCATGCTGCCGGTGGGCACTAATGAAAAACTGTTTTTT. V gene TRBV2 combines with J gene TRBJ1-4; D remains ambiguous. Germline V lookup: CDR1 SNHLY, CDR2 FYNNEI. The CDR3 consists of 15 residues. Between the trimmed V and J ends, which lost 7 bases and 2 bases, there was a span of 14 bases.

This clone was seen only once. The chain has TRBV7-9 and TRBJ2-7; 7 nucleotides agree with TRBD2. Germline V gene lookup returns CDR1 SEHNR and CDR2 FQNEAQ (reference sequence). V lost 4 bases and J lost 3; bases outside the gene matches: 15. CDR3 length: 17 residues. The CDR3 spells CASSYSRDAGRYYEQYF. The CDR3 bases are TGTGCCAGCAGCTACAGCCGGGACGCCGGGAGGTACTACGAGCAGTACTTC.

This clone was seen a few times. The V gene is TRBV7-8, the J gene TRBJ2-7, with 9 bases lining up with TRBD2. This CDR3 is 16 amino acids long. Germline V gives CDR1 SGHVS, CDR2 FQNEAQ. Trimming removed 0 bases from V and 1 base from J; junction bases left unmatched: 4. CDR3 loop: CASSLAARGGSYEQYF. The CDR3 DNA sequence: TGTGCCAGCAGCTTAGCGGCGCGGGGGGGATCCTACGAGCAGTACTTC.

The rearrangement uses TRBV6-4 and TRBJ2-7, with 11 bases that match TRBD2. CDR1 is MRHNA, CDR2 SNTAGT, per germline. This CDR3 region has 17 residues. J lost 4 bases, V lost 2 bases, and 10 bases had no gene match. CDR3 sequence (DNA): TGTGCCAGCAGTGACGAACTAGCGGGGGAGACGCATTACGAGCAGTACTTC. Amino acid sequence: CASSDELAGETHYEQYF.

The DNA of the CDR3 is TGTGCCAGCAGTGTCCGGACAGGGGGCTATGGCTACACCTTC. Its translation: CASSVRTGGYGYTF. This chain connects TRBV6-1 to TRBJ1-2; 10 nucleotides align to TRBD1. The germline CDR1 and CDR2 sequences are MNHNS and SASEGT. V shed 4 bases and J 4 bases; nucleotides not matched to a gene: 3. The CDR3 extends over 14 amino acids.

The chain links TRBV4-1 to TRBJ1-1; 10 nucleotides align to TRBD1. This CDR3 contains 16 residues. Trimming at V came to 1 base and at J to 0 bases, leaving 2 bases not matched to a gene. The germline V gene has CDR1 MGHRA and CDR2 YSYEKL. This CDR3 reads CASSQGQGALNTEAFF. The CDR3 nucleotides are TGCGCCAGCAGCCAAGGACAGGGGGCCCTGAACACTGAAGCTTTCTTT.

The V and J genes are TRBV11-2 and TRBJ2-7; a weak D match, TRBD1 (5 bases). CDR3 length: 13 amino acids. Trimming pared 5 bases from V and 1 base from J, leaving 9 bases between. The germline CDR1 and CDR2 sequences are SGHAT and FQNNGV. The CDR3 is CASSQTVSYEQYF. CDR3 bases: TGTGCCAGCAGCCAGACAGTGTCCTACGAGCAGTACTTC.

The rearrangement links TRBV7-9 to TRBJ2-7, with D possibly TRBD1 on 5 matching bases. V was clipped by 5 bases and J by 0 bases, with 23 bases between them. The CDR3 totals 18 residues. The germline gives CDR1 SEHNR, CDR2 FQNEAQ (reference sequence). CDR3 amino acids: CASSPTIWSGPSSYEQYF. Written as DNA, the CDR3 is TGTGCCAGCAGCCCCACCATTTGGTCAGGGCCTTCCTCCTACGAGCAGTACTTC.

This sequence joins TRBV6-1 and TRBJ1-5; no definite D call. The CDR3 is made up of 13 amino acids. The germline gives CDR1 MNHNS, CDR2 SASEGT. V lost 7 bases to trimming and J lost 5 bases, with 12 bases between them. CDR3 in DNA: TGTGCCAGCAACCTAAAAGGAGATCAGCCCCAGCATTTT. Amino acid sequence: CASNLKGDQPQHF.

The V call is TRBV19, the J call TRBJ2-1; D might be TRBD2 (6 bases). Germline V gene data show CDR1 as LNHDA and CDR2 as SQIVND (reference sequence). Deletions cut 1 base from V and 9 bases from J, with 10 bases between. The CDR3 contains 13 residues. The chain's CDR3 is CASSIVGGGEQFF. The CDR3 bases are TGTGCCAGTAGTATAGTCGGGGGTGGTGAGCAGTTCTTC.

This clone has a single count. The rearrangement uses TRBV5-4 and TRBJ1-1, with a weak D call TRBD1 (5 bases). CDR3 length: 15 amino acids. CDR1 and CDR2 (germline): SGHNT, YYREEE (reference sequence). Trimming took 4 bases from V and 5 from J, leaving 18 bases between them. CDR3 DNA sequence: TGTGCCAGCAGCGACCCCGCCAGGGTTCTTACTGAAGCTTTCTTT. Protein sequence: CASSDPARVLTEAFF.

The chain links TRBV2 to TRBJ2-1; TRBD2 aligns across 9 bases. The germline V gene encodes CDR1 SNHLY and CDR2 FYNNEI. V lost 6 bases and J lost 6; bases outside the gene matches: 9. This CDR3 is 15 amino acids long. The CDR3 sequence: CASRGGLAGRNEQFF. CDR3 in DNA: TGTGCCAGCAGGGGGGGGCTAGCGGGGCGCAATGAGCAGTTCTTC.

V usage is TRBV5-1 and J usage is TRBJ2-5; D call uncertain. The germline V gene has CDR1 SGHRS and CDR2 YFSETQ. V dropped 0 bases and J dropped 5 bases, with 5 bases sitting between them. The CDR3 runs to 12 residues. This CDR3 reads CASSLAGETQYF. CDR3 DNA: TGCGCCAGCAGCTTGGCCGGGGAGACCCAGTACTTC. Supplemented by reference TRBV5-1 and TRBJ2-5, the full variable domain reads KAGVTQTPRYLIKTRGQQVTLSCSPISGHRSVSWYQQTPGQGLQFLFEYFSETQRNKGNFPGRFSGRQFSNSRSEMNVSTLELGDSALYLCASSLAGETQYFGPGTRLLVL.

The chain links TRBV7-9 to TRBJ2-3, with 11 bases aligning to TRBD2. The germline V gene encodes CDR1 SEHNR and CDR2 FQNEAQ (reference sequence). This CDR3 spans 16 amino acids. J gave up 6 bases and V 5 bases, and 10 bases lay outside the gene matches. CDR3 amino acids: CASSALLAGAQDTQYF. The CDR3 nucleotides read TGTGCCAGCAGCGCCCTACTAGCGGGGGCCCAGGATACGCAGTATTTT.

The chain combines TRBV9 with TRBJ1-6; D gene ambiguous. CDR3 size: 13 residues. Trimming pared 0 bases from V and 14 bases from J, leaving 12 bases between. Germline V CDR1 and CDR2: SGDLS, YYNGEE. Written as DNA, the CDR3 is TGTGCCAGCAGCGTAGGAGGGCGGGAGGCCCTCCACTTT. Encoded protein: CASSVGGREALHF.

The table lists this clone with many counts. J is TRBJ2-7 and V is TRBV10-3, with a weak D call TRBD2 (6 bases). The CDR3 has 14 amino acids. The V gene lost 7 bases and the J gene lost 0 bases, with 13 bases spanning the gap. CDR1 and CDR2 (germline): ENHRY, SYGVKD. CDR3 nucleotide sequence: TGTGCCATCACCTCGGGGGAGGTCTCCTACGAGCAGTACTTC. This encodes CAITSGEVSYEQYF.